This T cell receptor beta chain appears in the sequencing data of a study of blood T cells in healthy people across ages. Next came a second PCR, run for about 7 to 12 cycles, which used a sample-barcoded 5' primer along with a J-beta primer mix. TCRdb used MiXCR to reprocess the 5' RACE reads, holding one entry per CDR3 protein. The repertoire holds 660,000 or so distinct CDR3 sequences, around 54% seen once, with 30% to 40% in the top ten. Germline V gives CDR1 SNHLY, CDR2 FYNNEI. With 8 bases removed from V and 7 bases from J, the gap between germline ends came to 11 bases. The CDR3 consists of 12 residues.

The sequence was obtained from a man in his sixties in good health. The gene calls are TRBV2 and TRBJ2-2; D gene uncertain. The material sequenced was blood. CDR3 in amino acids: CASAKGGGELFF. Written as DNA, the CDR3 is TGTGCCAGCGCCAAAGGCGGCGGGGAGCTGTTTTTT.